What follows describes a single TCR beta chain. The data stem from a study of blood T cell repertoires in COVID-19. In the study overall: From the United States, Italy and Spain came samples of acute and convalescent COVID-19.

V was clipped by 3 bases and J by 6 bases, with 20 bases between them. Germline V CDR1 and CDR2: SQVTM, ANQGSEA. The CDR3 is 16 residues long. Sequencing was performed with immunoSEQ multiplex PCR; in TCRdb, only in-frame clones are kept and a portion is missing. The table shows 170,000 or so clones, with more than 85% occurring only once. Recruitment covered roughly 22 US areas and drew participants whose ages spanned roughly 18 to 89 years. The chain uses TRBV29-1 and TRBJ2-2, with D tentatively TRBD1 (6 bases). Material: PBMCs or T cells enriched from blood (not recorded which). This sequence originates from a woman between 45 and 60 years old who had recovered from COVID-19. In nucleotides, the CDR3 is TGCAGCGTTGAGATCATCTGGGCCAGGGGAGCCGGGGAGCTGTTTTTT. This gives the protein CSVEIIWARGAGELFF.